Listed below are T cell receptor beta chains from one sample, sequenced in a study of blood T cells in healthy people across ages. TCRdb used MiXCR to reprocess the 5' RACE reads, holding one entry per CDR3 protein. The table lists over a million distinct CDR3 sequences, under 30% of them singletons, with about 0.69% in the top ten. In addition, the sample was reused for a study of T cells of mothers and their children.

The source material was blood. These receptors came from a girl between 2 and 10 years old in good health. Each CDR3 is given with its conserved first and last residue. The D gene is left open where the match is weak. Part of the rows lack a size; the others show once, few, many or a class for expanded clones.

v_call	d_call	j_call	clone_size	cdr3_nt	cdr3_aa
TRBV13	NA	TRBJ1-4	many	TGTGCCAGCAGCTTACAGAACCAAAATGAAAAACTGTTTTTT	CASSLQNQNEKLFF
TRBV7-3	TRBD2	TRBJ2-1	NA	TGTGCCAGCAGCCAGACCCTAGCGGGTTACAATGAGCAGTTCTTC	CASSQTLAGYNEQFF
TRBV6-1	NA	TRBJ1-3	NA	TGTGCCAGCAGGGGGACGGGGTATCCGGCTGGAAACACCATATATTTT	CASRGTGYPAGNTIYF
TRBV11-3	TRBD2	TRBJ2-1	NA	TGTGCCAGCAGCTCCCCGGGACTACCAAATGAGCAGTTCTTC	CASSSPGLPNEQFF
TRBV7-8	NA	TRBJ2-3	few	TGTGCCAGCAGCTTCGCAGGCCCCACAGATACGCAGTATTTT	CASSFAGPTDTQYF
TRBV29-1	NA	TRBJ2-7	NA	TGCAGCGTCCTTCACAGGGACCTCACCTACGAGCAGTACTTC	CSVLHRDLTYEQYF
TRBV27	TRBD2	TRBJ2-1	NA	TGTGCCGGCAGTTCCGGGACTAAATTCTACAATGAGCAGCTCTTC	CAGSSGTKFYNEQLF
TRBV7-2	NA	TRBJ2-3	few	TGTGCCAGCAGCCCGGGTCTTCGTGGGAACACAGATACGCAGTATTTT	CASSPGLRGNTDTQYF
TRBV5-1	NA	TRBJ1-1	NA	TGCGCCAGCAACCCCCAGTGGGGGAACACTGAAGCTTTCTTT	CASNPQWGNTEAFF
TRBV6-1	NA	TRBJ2-5	few	TGTGCCAGCAGTGACCCGGGACTCCGCCAAGAGACCCAGTACTTC	CASSDPGLRQETQYF
TRBV10-3	TRBD1	TRBJ2-7	few	TGTGCCATCAGTGACCGGGACAGGCGCTTTTACGAGCAGTACTTC	CAISDRDRRFYEQYF
TRBV3-1	NA	TRBJ2-1	NA	TGTGCCAGCTGGTACGTGATTAGCCTTGAACTGGGGAATGAGCAGTTCTTC	CASWYVISLELGNEQFF
TRBV7-8	NA	TRBJ2-5	NA	TGTGCCAGCAGGGAGATACAGGGCCCCGAGACCCAGTACTTC	CASREIQGPETQYF
TRBV12-5	NA	TRBJ2-5	NA	TGTGCTTGCGATGTGTGGACTGAGGATGTAGGGGAGACCCAGTACTTC	CACDVWTEDVGETQYF
TRBV10-3	NA	TRBJ2-1	NA	TGTGCCATCACCGAATGGGGGACTTACAATGAGCAGTTCTTC	CAITEWGTYNEQFF
TRBV29-1	NA	TRBJ1-2	NA	TGCAGCGTCGAGGGATGGGGGTATGGCTACACCTTC	CSVEGWGYGYTF
TRBV15	TRBD1	TRBJ1-1	NA	TGTGCCACCAGCAGAGGACCGACAGGGTACACTGAAGCTTTCTTT	CATSRGPTGYTEAFF
TRBV20-1	NA	TRBJ2-7	few	TGCAGTGCTAAGGGAGGGGGCGGGAGCATCGAGCAGTACTTC	CSAKGGGGSIEQYF
TRBV4-1	NA	TRBJ2-1	NA	TGCGCCAGCAGCCAAGTGGCGGTTCATGAGCAGTTCTTC	CASSQVAVHEQFF
TRBV19	TRBD2	TRBJ2-5	NA	TGTGCCAGTAGTATTTGGACTAGCGGGGGTGCACAAGAGACCCAGTACTTC	CASSIWTSGGAQETQYF
TRBV7-2	TRBD2	TRBJ2-5	few	TGTGCCAGCAGCTTAAACGGGGGGAAAGAGACCCAGTACTTC	CASSLNGGKETQYF
TRBV6-5	NA	TRBJ2-5	few	TGTGCCAGTCTTCGGCTAGGGTCCCTCTGGGAGACCCAGTACTTC	CASLRLGSLWETQYF
TRBV5-1	NA	TRBJ1-4	few	TGCGCCAGCAGCCCGATGGGGGTGCGGGAAAAACTGTTTTTT	CASSPMGVREKLFF
TRBV12-5	NA	TRBJ2-1	few	TGTGCTAGTGGTTCCAAAACAGGCCCCCGATGGGATGAGCAGTTCTTC	CASGSKTGPRWDEQFF
TRBV5-1	NA	TRBJ2-6	few	TGCGCCAGCAGCTTGGGGCCGTTCGGGGCCAACGTCCTGACTTTC	CASSLGPFGANVLTF
TRBV28	NA	TRBJ2-2	few	TGTGCCAGCAGTCCAGCCCCGGGCACCGGGGAGCTGTTTTTT	CASSPAPGTGELFF
TRBV12-3/TRBV12-4	NA	TRBJ2-3	few	TGTGCCAGCGTGTGGGTGGGTTCGGGAGATACGCAGTATTTT	CASVWVGSGDTQYF
TRBV28	NA	TRBJ2-1	few	TGTGCCAGCAACCTCCTAGCAATACCGTACAATGAGCAGTTCTTC	CASNLLAIPYNEQFF
TRBV6-6	NA	TRBJ2-7	NA	TGTGCCAGCAGTTACCGGGCAGGCTACGAGCAGTACTTC	CASSYRAGYEQYF
TRBV27	NA	TRBJ2-2	NA	TGTGCCAGCACTATAACAGGGACCACCGGGGAGCTGTTTTTT	CASTITGTTGELFF
TRBV13	TRBD2	TRBJ2-7	NA	TGTGCCAGCAGCTTACGGGCGGGGGGGCCAGCCGAGCAGTACTTC	CASSLRAGGPAEQYF
TRBV5-1	NA	TRBJ2-2	NA	TGCGCCAGCAGCTTGTTTGCGGGAACCCCACCTGGGGAGCTGTTTTTT	CASSLFAGTPPGELFF
TRBV6-1	NA	TRBJ2-3	few	TGTGCCAGCAGTGAGGTGTTGACTAGCACAGATACGCAGTATTTT	CASSEVLTSTDTQYF
TRBV7-2	TRBD2	TRBJ2-1	few	TGTGCCAGCAGCCCTAGACTAGCGGGATCCCTCGGCAATGAGCAGTTCTTC	CASSPRLAGSLGNEQFF
TRBV6-2/TRBV6-3	NA	TRBJ2-5	NA	TGTGCCAGCAGTTACTTTAGGACTGGCTTGGAGACCCAGTACTTC	CASSYFRTGLETQYF
TRBV7-9	NA	TRBJ1-2	few	TGCGGCCCCGGGTTCACCTATGGCTACACCTTC	CGPGFTYGYTF
TRBV20-1	TRBD1	TRBJ2-7	few	TGCAGTGCTATACGTAAAGGGACAGGCCAACTCGAGCAGTACTTC	CSAIRKGTGQLEQYF
TRBV6-2/TRBV6-3	NA	TRBJ1-5	NA	TGTGCCAGCAGTTCGGCTTCGGGTGGGAATCAGCCCCAGCATTTT	CASSSASGGNQPQHF
TRBV9	NA	TRBJ2-7	few	TGTGCCAGCAGCCCAGACAGCGCCTACGAGCAGTACTTC	CASSPDSAYEQYF
TRBV20-1	TRBD2	TRBJ2-1	NA	TGCAGTGCTAGAGATACACTAGCGGGGGCCAACTACAATGAGCAGTTCTTC	CSARDTLAGANYNEQFF
TRBV5-6	NA	TRBJ2-7	NA	TGTGCCAGCAGCTTGGGGGCCTTTTGGTACGAGCAGTACTTC	CASSLGAFWYEQYF
TRBV7-2	NA	TRBJ1-2	few	TGTGCCAGCAGCTACCGACAGGCCTATGGCTACACCTTC	CASSYRQAYGYTF
TRBV7-2	NA	TRBJ2-7	NA	TGTGCCAGCAGCCCCAAAGGTTGGCAAAATTCTTCCTACGAGCAGTACTTC	CASSPKGWQNSSYEQYF
TRBV19	NA	TRBJ1-1	NA	TGTGCCAGTAGAGGGCTTGAAGCTTTCTTT	CASRGLEAFF
TRBV6-5	TRBD1	TRBJ1-4	few	TGTGCCAGCAGTTACCACAGTCGGACAGGGGAAATCTATGCAACTAATGAAAAACTGTTTTTT	CASSYHSRTGEIYATNEKLFF
TRBV11-2	NA	TRBJ1-2	NA	TGTGCCAGCAGCTTCGGGATAGGGGGTTTTGGCTACACCTTC	CASSFGIGGFGYTF
TRBV9	NA	TRBJ2-5	few	TGTGCCAGCAGCCCCCCGACTGTCGGAGAGACCCAGTACTTC	CASSPPTVGETQYF
TRBV29-1	TRBD1	TRBJ2-1	NA	TGCAGCGTCCCCGGACAGGGGAAGTACAATGAGCAGTTCTTC	CSVPGQGKYNEQFF
TRBV2	NA	TRBJ2-1	NA	TGTGCCAGCAGTGGAGCTACGCCGTCCTACAATGAGCAGTTCTTC	CASSGATPSYNEQFF
TRBV12-3/TRBV12-4	NA	TRBJ1-4	few	TGTGCCAGCAGTTCCAGACCAACTAATGAAAAACTGTTTTTT	CASSSRPTNEKLFF
TRBV14	NA	TRBJ2-7	NA	TGTGCCACCTCCCGAACCGGGACACTTGAATACGAGCAGTACTTC	CATSRTGTLEYEQYF
TRBV2	NA	TRBJ1-5	NA	TGTGCCAGCGCGGCGAGTAGCCGGGAGCCCCAGCATTTT	CASAASSREPQHF
TRBV29-1	NA	TRBJ2-1	NA	TGCAGCGTTGTGGACCGGGGAACCTCCTACAATGAGCAGTTCTTC	CSVVDRGTSYNEQFF